These T cell receptor beta chains were read from a single sample in a study of naive and memory T cell subsets. Each CDR3 protein is one row after TCRdb ran MiXCR on the UMI-ligation and nested PCR reads. The profile shows 100,000 to 150,000 distinct CDR3 sequences, approximately 37% of them singletons. The sequenced material came from central memory CD4+ T cells from blood. The receptors originated from a human donor in good health. The conserved cysteine and the conserved F or W are not part of the CDR3 here. A D gene is named only where the DNA matches it firmly.

V gene	J gene	D gene	CDR3 protein
TRBV12-3/TRBV12-4	TRBJ1-1	.	ASSFGNTEAF
TRBV30	TRBJ1-6	.	AWGRPYNSPLH
TRBV28	TRBJ2-7	TRBD1	ASSWAGTGAFIYEQY
TRBV24-1	TRBJ2-1	.	ATRDSYNEQF
TRBV11-2	TRBJ2-2	TRBD1	ASSRDRGKTGELF
TRBV27	TRBJ2-5	TRBD1	ASRRQGAGETQY
TRBV10-3	TRBJ1-1	.	AIRSMNTEAF
TRBV20-1	TRBJ2-7	TRBD1	SAPSGTGLYEQY
TRBV2	TRBJ2-5	TRBD2	ASTSGGGGETQY
TRBV29-1	TRBJ2-1	TRBD2	SVEVLAEGRYNEQF
TRBV6-5	TRBJ2-6	.	ASSSLPTGFSGANVLT
TRBV11-2	TRBJ2-2	.	ASSLAGASSTGELF
TRBV2	TRBJ1-2	.	ASTISTIYGYT
TRBV28	TRBJ1-6	.	ASRTVRGNSPLH
TRBV5-1	TRBJ2-7	TRBD2	ASSPPSSGTYEQY
TRBV13	TRBJ2-1	TRBD2	ASSARIGLAPSSISYNEQF
TRBV9	TRBJ2-3	TRBD2	ASSGSGNGWDTQY
TRBV3-1	TRBJ1-2	.	ASSIGSSAYGYT
TRBV7-3	TRBJ2-3	TRBD1	ASSIGQGATDTQY
TRBV3-1	TRBJ2-7	.	ASSQGEYEQY
TRBV12-3/TRBV12-4	TRBJ2-1	TRBD2	ASRGRTSGYNEQF